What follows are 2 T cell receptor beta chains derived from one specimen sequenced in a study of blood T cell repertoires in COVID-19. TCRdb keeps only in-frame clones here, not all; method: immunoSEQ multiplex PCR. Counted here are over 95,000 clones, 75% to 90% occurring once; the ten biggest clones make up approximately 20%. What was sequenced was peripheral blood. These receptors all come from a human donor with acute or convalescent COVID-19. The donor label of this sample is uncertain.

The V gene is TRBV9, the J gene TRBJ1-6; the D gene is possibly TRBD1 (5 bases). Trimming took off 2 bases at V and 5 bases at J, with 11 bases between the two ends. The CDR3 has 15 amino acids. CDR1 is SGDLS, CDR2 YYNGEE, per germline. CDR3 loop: CASSVSTDNNSPLHF. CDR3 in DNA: TGTGCCAGCAGCGTGAGCACGGACAATAATTCACCCCTCCACTTT.

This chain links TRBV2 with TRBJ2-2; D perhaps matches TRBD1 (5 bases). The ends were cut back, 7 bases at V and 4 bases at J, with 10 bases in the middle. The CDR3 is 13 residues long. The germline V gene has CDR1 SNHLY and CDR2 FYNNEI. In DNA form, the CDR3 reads TGTGCCAGCAAGGGGAAAGTCACCGGGGAGCTGTTTTTT. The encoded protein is CASKGKVTGELFF.